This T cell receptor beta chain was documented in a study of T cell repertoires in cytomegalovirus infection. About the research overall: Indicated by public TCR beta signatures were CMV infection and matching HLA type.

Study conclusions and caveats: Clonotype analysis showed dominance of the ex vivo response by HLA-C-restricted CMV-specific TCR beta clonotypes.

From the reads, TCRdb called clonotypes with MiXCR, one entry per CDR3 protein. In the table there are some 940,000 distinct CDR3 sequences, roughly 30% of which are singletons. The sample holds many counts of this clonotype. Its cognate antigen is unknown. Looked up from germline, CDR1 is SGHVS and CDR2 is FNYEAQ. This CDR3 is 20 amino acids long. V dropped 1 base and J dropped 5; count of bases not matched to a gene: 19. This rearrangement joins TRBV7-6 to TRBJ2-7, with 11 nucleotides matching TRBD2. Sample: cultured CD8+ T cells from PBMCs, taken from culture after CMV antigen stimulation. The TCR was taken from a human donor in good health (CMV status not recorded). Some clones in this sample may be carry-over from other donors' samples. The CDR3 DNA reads TGTGCCAGCAGCTTAGTCCAAAAGACTAGCGGGGCCACCCGATGGGACGAGCAGTACTTC. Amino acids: CASSLVQKTSGATRWDEQYF.